A selection of T cell receptor beta chains follows, all from one sample in a study of beta chain features in type 1 diabetes. This table comes from immunoSEQ multiplex PCR, and its TCRdb copy is limited to in-frame clones, with some not included. Of 150,000 to 170,000 clones listed, approximately 10% are singletons. The sequencing input was central memory CD4+ T cells from blood. The receptors here all came from a man aged 25 to 45 with type 1 diabetes. Both conserved end residues are part of each CDR3. The D gene is left open where the match is weak. Clone size is given for some rows only: seen once, a few or many times, or a class if the clone is expanded.

d_call j_call v_call clone_size cdr3_nt cdr3_aa
. TRBJ1-5 TRBV27 few TGTGCCAGCAGTTTCTATGGGGGGACGGTGAATCAGCCCCAGCATTTT CASSFYGGTVNQPQHF
. TRBJ2-1 TRBV28 . TGTGCCAGCAGACACCGACAGGGGCGGGAGAATGAGCAGTTCTTC CASRHRQGRENEQFF
TRBD1 TRBJ2-7 TRBV7-9 few TGTGCCAGCAGCCTCAGACAGGGGAGCGAGCAGTACTTC CASSLRQGSEQYF
. TRBJ1-5 TRBV6-6 . TGTGCCAGCAGTCCGGTCCGAACCCGGGGCAATCAGCCCCAGCATTTT CASSPVRTRGNQPQHF
TRBD1 TRBJ2-1 TRBV18 . TGTGCCAGCTCACCATGGAGGACAGGGGCGTCTTACAATGAGCAGTTCTTC CASSPWRTGASYNEQFF
TRBD2 TRBJ2-7 TRBV30 few TGTGCCTGGAGCCCCCTGGGACTAGCGGGAGGAGGTTCCGAGCAGTACTTC CAWSPLGLAGGGSEQYF
TRBD2 TRBJ2-7 TRBV25-1 few TGTGCCAGCAGTGATCGGGGCGGGGGCTACGAGCAGTACTTC CASSDRGGGYEQYF
. TRBJ2-3 TRBV5-1 few TGCGCCAGCAGCTTCGGTCCTATCCCCCCAGATACGCAGTATTTT CASSFGPIPPDTQYF
. TRBJ1-1 TRBV27 . TGTGCCAGCAGGGCTCGGGGCACTGAAGCTTTCTTT CASRARGTEAFF
. TRBJ1-1 TRBV28 once TGTGCCAGCAGTTTCCGGGCCGGGGACACTGAAGCTTTCTTT CASSFRAGDTEAFF
. TRBJ2-3 TRBV14 few TGTGCCAGCAGCCAAGTCGGCGGAGCCACAGATACGCAGTATTTT CASSQVGGATDTQYF
. TRBJ1-1 TRBV29-1 . TGCAGCGTTGAAGTGAGGGACACTGAAGCTTTCTTT CSVEVRDTEAFF
. TRBJ1-1 TRBV6-6 few TGTGCCAGCAGGTTGACAGGGAACACTGAAGCTTTCTTT CASRLTGNTEAFF
TRBD1 TRBJ1-5 TRBV28 . TGTGCCAGCTGGAACAGGGGAGGACAGCCCCAGCATTTT CASWNRGGQPQHF
. TRBJ2-5 TRBV6-5 few TGTGCCAGCAGTTACGGGTCGGCGGGGCAAGAGACCCAGTACTTC CASSYGSAGQETQYF
. TRBJ2-7 TRBV4-3 . TGCGCCAGCAGCCAACTATCAAATTCTAGAGGCGAGCAGTACTTC CASSQLSNSRGEQYF
. TRBJ2-7 TRBV5-4 once TGTGCCAGCAGCCAGGACAGATCCTACGAGCAGTACTTC CASSQDRSYEQYF